This entry is about one TCR beta chain. Per the study methods: For nucleated cells, counts were estimated from reference gene primer amplification. TCRdb's copy holds only in-frame clones and misses some; the assay was immunoSEQ multiplex PCR. V and J calls and clone size are as listed in that table; D and trimming were resolved from the DNA. This sample has about 200,000 clones, with approximately 80% found just once. The data stem from a study of blood T cell repertoires in COVID-19. Study details: Researchers got acute and convalescent COVID-19 samples from the United States, Italy and Spain. PBMCs, B-cell-depleted T cells, or T cells were the source of the cDNA or gDNA that made up the material.

The CDR3 has 13 amino acids. Per germline, CDR1 SGHVS and CDR2 FQNEAQ. After removal of 8 bases from V and 5 bases from J, the junction contained 7 bases not matched to a gene. The source is a man in his fifties with active or convalescent COVID-19. V and J are TRBV7-8 and TRBJ2-7, with 9 bases aligning to TRBD1. The sequencing input was peripheral blood. The CDR3 region is CASGRDRDHEQYF. CDR3 bases: TGTGCCAGCGGGCGGGACAGGGACCACGAGCAGTACTTC.